This TCR beta chain was identified in a study of metastatic and nonmetastatic thyroid tumors. Notes on the study in general: Malignant thyroid tumors reportedly had TCR beta diversity that was significantly higher than in benign nodules, in blood and tumor.

This clone was detected only a few times. Its antigen is still unknown. A much larger clone sits a single nucleotide away, making a read error possible. Per germline, CDR1 SGHRS and CDR2 YFSETQ. CDR3 length equals 15 residues. No patient received treatment before thyroid surgery. Under the authors' procedure: CDR3 differences across clinicopathological groups were used to build a distant-metastasis classifier for papillary thyroid cancer. TCRdb reanalyzed the PCR reads with MiXCR. The V and J calls were determined by TCRdb, not by the authors. The data show roughly 38,000 clones, about an eighth seen once.

The chain has TRBV5-1 and TRBJ2-2; D perhaps matches TRBD1 (7 bases). This receptor was identified in a male donor with papillary thyroid cancer or a benign thyroid nodule (not recorded which). Some clones in this sample may be carry-over from other donors' samples. The sequenced sample was blood. The CDR3 here is CASNLVQGGTGELFF. The CDR3 bases are TGCGCCAGCAACTTGGTGCAGGGGGGAACCGGGGAGCTGTTTTTT.